What follows is one T cell receptor (beta chain) and its context. The CDR3 runs to 14 residues. Germline loops: CDR1 SEHNR, CDR2 FQNEAQ (reference sequence). Trimming took off 2 bases at V and 4 bases at J, with 11 bases between the two ends. This sample was included in a study of blood T cell repertoires in COVID-19. Study in general: Specimens from acute and convalescent COVID-19 originated in the United States, Italy and Spain. T cells, B-cell-depleted T cells, or PBMCs provided the cDNA or gDNA that served as material.

Profiling relied on immunoSEQ multiplex PCR, and the TCRdb table lists in-frame clones only, not all of them. The top ten clones hold around 3.2% of a sample with 270,000 or so clones, 82% of them seen once. The gene calls are TRBV7-9 and TRBJ1-2; D ambiguous. This receptor was obtained from a woman between 18 and 29 years old with acute or convalescent COVID-19. The sequencing sample was made of peripheral blood. CDR3 coding DNA: TGTGCCAGCAGCTTACTCCTCGAGGGCTATGGCTACACCTTC. This sequence encodes CASSLLLEGYGYTF. Looking up the rest from reference TRBV7-9 and TRBJ1-2 gives the full variable domain: DTGVSQNPRHKITKRGQNVTFRCDPISEHNRLYWYRQTLGQGPEFLTYFQNEAQLEKSRLLSDRFSAERPKGSFSTLEIQRTEQGDSAMYLCASSLLLEGYGYTFGSGTRLTVV.